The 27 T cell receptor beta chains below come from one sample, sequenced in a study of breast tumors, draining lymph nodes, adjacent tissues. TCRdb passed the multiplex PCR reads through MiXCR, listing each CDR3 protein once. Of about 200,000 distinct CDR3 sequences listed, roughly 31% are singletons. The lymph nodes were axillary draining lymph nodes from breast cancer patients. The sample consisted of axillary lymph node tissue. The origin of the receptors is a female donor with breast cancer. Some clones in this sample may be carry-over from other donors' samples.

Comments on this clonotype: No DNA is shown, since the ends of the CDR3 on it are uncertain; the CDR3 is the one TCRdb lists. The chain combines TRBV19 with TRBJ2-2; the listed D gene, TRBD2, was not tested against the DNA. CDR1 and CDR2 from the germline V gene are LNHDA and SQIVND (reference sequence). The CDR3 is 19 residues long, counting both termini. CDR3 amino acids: CASSNTWGSGSSNTGERVF.

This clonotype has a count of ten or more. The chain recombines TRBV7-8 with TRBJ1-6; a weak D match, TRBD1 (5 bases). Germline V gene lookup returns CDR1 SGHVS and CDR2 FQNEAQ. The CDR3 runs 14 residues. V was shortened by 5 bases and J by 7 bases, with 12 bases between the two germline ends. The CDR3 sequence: CASSRGTRNSPLHF. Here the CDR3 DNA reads TGTGCCAGCAGCCGCGGGACGAGGAATTCACCCCTCCACTTT.

The CDR3 coding sequence is TGTGCCAGCAGGTGGGGGCAGTACACTGAAGCTTTCTTT. Translation gives CASRWGQYTEAFF. The chain has TRBV27 and TRBJ1-1; D might be TRBD1 (6 bases). V was pared by 6 bases and J by 3 bases, with 11 bases between. The CDR3 is 13 residues long. The V gene's germline CDR1 is MNHEY and CDR2 SMNVEV (reference sequence).

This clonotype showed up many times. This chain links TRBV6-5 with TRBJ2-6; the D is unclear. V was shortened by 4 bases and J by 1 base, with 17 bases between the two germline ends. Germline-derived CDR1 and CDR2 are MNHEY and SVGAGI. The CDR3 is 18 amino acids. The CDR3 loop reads CASSFGFSRFSGANVLTF. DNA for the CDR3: TGTGCCAGCAGTTTTGGGTTTTCCCGTTTTTCTGGGGCCAACGTCCTGACTTTC.

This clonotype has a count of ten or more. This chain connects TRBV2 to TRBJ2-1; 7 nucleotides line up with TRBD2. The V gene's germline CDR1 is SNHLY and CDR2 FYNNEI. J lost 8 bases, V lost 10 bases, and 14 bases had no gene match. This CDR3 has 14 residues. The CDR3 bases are TGTGCCACCGTAGCGGGTGGGGCCAGGTATGAGCAGTTCTTC. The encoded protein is CATVAGGARYEQFF.

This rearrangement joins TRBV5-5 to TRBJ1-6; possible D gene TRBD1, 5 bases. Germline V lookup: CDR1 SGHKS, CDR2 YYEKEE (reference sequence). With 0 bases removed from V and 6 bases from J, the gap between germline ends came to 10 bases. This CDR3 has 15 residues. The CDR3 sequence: CASSLGPTANSPLHF. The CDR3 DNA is TGTGCCAGCAGCTTGGGACCGACAGCTAATTCACCCCTCCACTTT.

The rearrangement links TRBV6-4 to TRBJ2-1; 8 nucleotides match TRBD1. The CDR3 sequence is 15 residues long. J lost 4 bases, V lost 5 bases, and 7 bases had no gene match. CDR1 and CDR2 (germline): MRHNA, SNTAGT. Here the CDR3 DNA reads TGTGCCAGCAGTCAGGGGACAGGTGAATACAATGAGCAGTTCTTC. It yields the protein CASSQGTGEYNEQFF.

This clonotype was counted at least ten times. Here the CDR3 reads CASSSGRAVLYGYTF. CDR3 bases: TGTGCCAGCAGCTCCGGGAGGGCAGTTCTCTATGGCTACACCTTC. The chain uses TRBV6-5 and TRBJ1-2; D unclear. This CDR3 contains 15 residues. V dropped 6 bases and J dropped 4 bases, with 18 bases sitting between them. In germline, CDR1 is MNHEY, CDR2 SVGAGI.

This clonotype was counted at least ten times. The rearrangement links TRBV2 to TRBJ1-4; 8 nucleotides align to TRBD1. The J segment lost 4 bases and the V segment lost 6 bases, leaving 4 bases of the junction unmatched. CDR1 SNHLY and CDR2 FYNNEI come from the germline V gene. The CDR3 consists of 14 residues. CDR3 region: CASRTDRGNEKLFF. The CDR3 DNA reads TGTGCCAGCAGGACCGACAGGGGTAATGAAAAACTGTTTTTT.

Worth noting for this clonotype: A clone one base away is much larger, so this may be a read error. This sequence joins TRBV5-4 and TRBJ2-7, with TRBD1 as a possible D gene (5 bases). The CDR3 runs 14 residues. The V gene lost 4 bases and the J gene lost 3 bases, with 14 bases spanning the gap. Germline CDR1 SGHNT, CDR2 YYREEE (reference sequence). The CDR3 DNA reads TGTGCCAGCAGCCAGGGTCAGGCATTCTACGAGCAGTACTTC. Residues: CASSQGQAFYEQYF.

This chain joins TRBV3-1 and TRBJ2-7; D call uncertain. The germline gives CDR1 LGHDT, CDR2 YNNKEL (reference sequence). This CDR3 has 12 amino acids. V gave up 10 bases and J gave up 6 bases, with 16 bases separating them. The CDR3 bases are TGTGCCACCCGGGCCCCACCGGGCGAGCAGTACTTC. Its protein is CATRAPPGEQYF.

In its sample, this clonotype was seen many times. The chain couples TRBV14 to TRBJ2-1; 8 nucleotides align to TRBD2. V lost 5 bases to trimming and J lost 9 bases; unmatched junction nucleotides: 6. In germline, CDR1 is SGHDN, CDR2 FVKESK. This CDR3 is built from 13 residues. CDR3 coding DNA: TGTGCCAGCAGCTTGGGACTAGACAGTGAGCAGTTCTTC. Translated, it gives CASSLGLDSEQFF.

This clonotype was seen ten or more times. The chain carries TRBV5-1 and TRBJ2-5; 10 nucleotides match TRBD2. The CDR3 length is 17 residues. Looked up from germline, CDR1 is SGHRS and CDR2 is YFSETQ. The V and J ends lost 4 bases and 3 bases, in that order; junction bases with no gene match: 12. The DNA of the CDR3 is TGCGCCAGCAGCCGCCTCCCGTCTAGCGGGGGAAAAGAGACCCAGTACTTC. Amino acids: CASSRLPSSGGKETQYF. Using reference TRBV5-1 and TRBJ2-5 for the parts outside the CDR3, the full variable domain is KAGVTQTPRYLIKTRGQQVTLSCSPISGHRSVSWYQQTPGQGLQFLFEYFSETQRNKGNFPGRFSGRQFSNSRSEMNVSTLELGDSALYLCASSRLPSSGGKETQYFGPGTRLLVL.

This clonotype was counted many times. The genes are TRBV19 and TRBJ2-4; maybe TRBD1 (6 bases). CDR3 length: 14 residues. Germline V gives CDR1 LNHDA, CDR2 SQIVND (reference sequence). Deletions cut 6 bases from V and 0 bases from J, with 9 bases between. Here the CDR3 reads CASRDSLAKNIQYF. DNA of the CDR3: TGTGCCAGTAGGGACAGCTTAGCCAAAAACATTCAGTACTTC.

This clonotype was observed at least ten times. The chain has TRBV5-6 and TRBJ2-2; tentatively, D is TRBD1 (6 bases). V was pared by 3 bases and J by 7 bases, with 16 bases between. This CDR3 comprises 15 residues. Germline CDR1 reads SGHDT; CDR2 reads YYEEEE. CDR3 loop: CASSSLPRTVGELFF. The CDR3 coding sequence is TGTGCCAGCAGCTCCCTCCCGAGGACAGTCGGGGAGCTGTTTTTT.

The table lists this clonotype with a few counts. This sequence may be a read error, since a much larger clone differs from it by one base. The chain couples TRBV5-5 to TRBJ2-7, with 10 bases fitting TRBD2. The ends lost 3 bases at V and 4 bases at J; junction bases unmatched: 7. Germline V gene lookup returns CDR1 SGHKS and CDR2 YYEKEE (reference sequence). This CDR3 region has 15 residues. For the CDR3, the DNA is TGTGCCAGCAGCTCGGCCGGGACTAGCGTATACGAGCAGTACTTC. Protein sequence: CASSSAGTSVYEQYF.

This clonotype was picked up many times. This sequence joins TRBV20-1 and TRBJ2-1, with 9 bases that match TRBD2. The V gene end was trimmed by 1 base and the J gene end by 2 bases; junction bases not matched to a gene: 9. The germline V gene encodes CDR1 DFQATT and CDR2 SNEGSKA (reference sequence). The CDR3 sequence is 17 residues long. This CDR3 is CSARGMGRGGTYNEQFF. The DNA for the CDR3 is TGCAGTGCTAGAGGGATGGGGCGGGGGGGAACCTACAATGAGCAGTTCTTC.

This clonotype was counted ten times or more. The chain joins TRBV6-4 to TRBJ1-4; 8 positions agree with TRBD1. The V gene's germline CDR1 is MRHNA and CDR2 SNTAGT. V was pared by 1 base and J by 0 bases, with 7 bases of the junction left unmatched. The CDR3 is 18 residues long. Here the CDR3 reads CASSDLSGGRPTNEKLFF. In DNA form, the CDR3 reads TGTGCCAGCAGTGACTTGTCAGGGGGCAGACCAACTAATGAAAAACTGTTTTTT.

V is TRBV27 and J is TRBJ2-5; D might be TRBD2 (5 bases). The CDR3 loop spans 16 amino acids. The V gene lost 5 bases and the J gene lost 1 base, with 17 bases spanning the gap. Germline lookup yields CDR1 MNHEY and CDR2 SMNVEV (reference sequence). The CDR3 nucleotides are TGTGCCAGCAGTCCCCAAGGAATACGGGGCCAAGAGACCCAGTACTTC. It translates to CASSPQGIRGQETQYF.

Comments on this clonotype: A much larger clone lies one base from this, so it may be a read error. The CDR3 protein is CASSQDFWQGTSSEQYF. The CDR3 bases are TGTGCCAGCAGCCAAGATTTCTGGCAGGGAACATCCTCCGAGCAGTACTTC. V and J are TRBV14 and TRBJ2-7; D perhaps matches TRBD1 (5 bases). This CDR3 has 17 residues. Germline CDR1 SGHDN, CDR2 FVKESK.

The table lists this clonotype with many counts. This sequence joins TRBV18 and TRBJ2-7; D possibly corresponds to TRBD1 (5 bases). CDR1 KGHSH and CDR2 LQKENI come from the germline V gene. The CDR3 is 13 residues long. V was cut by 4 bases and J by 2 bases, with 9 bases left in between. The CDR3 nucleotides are TGTGCCAGCTCACTCAGACAGACCTACGAGCAGTACTTC. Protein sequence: CASSLRQTYEQYF.

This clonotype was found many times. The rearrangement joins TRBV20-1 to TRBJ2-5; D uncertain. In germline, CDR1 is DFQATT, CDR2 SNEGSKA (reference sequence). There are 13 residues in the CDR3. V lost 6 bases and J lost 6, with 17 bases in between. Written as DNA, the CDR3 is TGCAGTGCAGTGGCGCAACCCCAGAAGACCCAGTACTTC. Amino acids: CSAVAQPQKTQYF.

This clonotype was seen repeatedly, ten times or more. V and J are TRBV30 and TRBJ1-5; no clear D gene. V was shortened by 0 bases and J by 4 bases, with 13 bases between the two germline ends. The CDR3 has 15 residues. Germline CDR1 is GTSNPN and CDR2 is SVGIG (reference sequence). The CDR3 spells CAWSVYGSGNQPQHF. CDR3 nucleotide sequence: TGTGCCTGGAGTGTATATGGCAGTGGGAATCAGCCCCAGCATTTT.

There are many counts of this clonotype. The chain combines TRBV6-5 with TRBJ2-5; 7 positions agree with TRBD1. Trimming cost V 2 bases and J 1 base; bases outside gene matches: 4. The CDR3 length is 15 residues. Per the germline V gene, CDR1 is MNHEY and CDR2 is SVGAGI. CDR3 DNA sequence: TGTGCCAGCAGTTACACCGACAGGGTCCAAGAGACCCAGTACTTC. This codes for CASSYTDRVQETQYF.

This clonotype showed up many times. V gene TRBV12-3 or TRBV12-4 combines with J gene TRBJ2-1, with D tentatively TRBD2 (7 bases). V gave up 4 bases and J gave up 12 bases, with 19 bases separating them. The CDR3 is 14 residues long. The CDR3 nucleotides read TGTGCCAGCAGTTCCGACGGGGGGCGAGGCGGGCAGTTCTTC. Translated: CASSSDGGRGGQFF.

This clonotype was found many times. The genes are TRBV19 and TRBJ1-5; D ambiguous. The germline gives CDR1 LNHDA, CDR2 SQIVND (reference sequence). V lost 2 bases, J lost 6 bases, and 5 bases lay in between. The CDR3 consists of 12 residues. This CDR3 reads CASSISGQPQHF. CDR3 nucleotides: TGTGCCAGTAGTATATCGGGTCAGCCCCAGCATTTT.

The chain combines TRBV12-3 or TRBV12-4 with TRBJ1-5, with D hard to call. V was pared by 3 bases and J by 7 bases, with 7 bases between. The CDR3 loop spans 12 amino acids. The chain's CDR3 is CASSFGEQPQHF. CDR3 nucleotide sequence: TGTGCCAGCAGTTTTGGGGAACAGCCCCAGCATTTT.